What follows describes a single T cell receptor (beta chain). Its recognized antigen is unknown. Base qualities are not at hand, and no much larger clone is one base apart. This specimen belongs to a study of T cell responses to AZD1222 COVID-19 vaccine (dated by TCRdb to 2020 to 2023). Background for the entire study: AZD1222 recipients given second doses at about 4 weeks or at about 12 weeks were pooled, since spike-specific TCR depth and breadth were not found to differ between the two schedules. Trial participants were enrolled into age subgroups of 18-55, 56-69 and 70-plus years, which contained around 150, 29 and 61 TCR-sequenced participants, respectively. TCR sequencing covered more than 230 trial participants: around 210 given two doses of AZD1222 and 26 given two doses of MenACWY control vaccine. Results and caveats for the whole study, not just this receptor: Spike-specific TCR breadth and depth rose significantly after two AZD1222 doses compared with day 0 and with MenACWY recipients. The 56-69-year group was small, and its depth increase did not reach significance, likely because of low power. Because no day 14 peak-response samples were available, the repertoires could be characterized only after the peak T cell response. CD4 TCRs associated with the vaccine covered the entire spike protein, and the dominant responses were in regions 160-218 and 743-854. Conclusions about previously exposed vaccinees were limited because only 6 or 7 AZD1222 recipients were SARS-CoV-2 seropositive at baseline. Reportedly, almost half of the unique spike-specific TCRs recognized epitopes lying outside the regions that are mutated in the B.1.351 and B.1.1.7 variants. Most participants were white British and females outnumbered males, and the authors suggested that clonal diversity may have been underestimated.

Taken with the paper, the label for time point translates to: baseline before first vaccination. Samples from vaccinated people were obtained from the UK trials COV001 and COV002, which included a single-blind randomized controlled phase 2/3 trial of AZD1222 (ChAdOx1 nCoV-19) in healthy adults. For TCRbeta chain sequencing, PBMC samples were collected from trial participants at day 0 and at day 28 after the second dose. The CDR3 regions of human TCRbeta chains were analyzed by immunosequencing. Turning to the authors' computational methods: TCRs in the repertoires were matched against a reference library of SARS-CoV-2-specific TCRs that had been generated with the MIRA antigen-specificity platform. Breadth was defined as the fraction of unique TCRs that were SARS-CoV-2-associated, and depth was defined as the fraction of total T cells that were SARS-CoV-2-associated. Using the MIRA data, each spike-specific TCR was assigned both to the spike region to which the TCR was reactive and to a CD4 or CD8 class. Log10-transformed breadth and depth values were compared by one-way ANOVA with Sidak's multiple comparisons tests. TCRdb took over this immuneACCESS table, retaining in-frame rearrangements with V and J assigned. Such tables are incomplete; in checked studies, under half of the missing clones stem from an unresolved V gene, and the remainder is unexplained. The DNA was the basis for D and trimming; V, J and clone size are from that table. For this sample there are about 92,000 clones; roughly nine tenths appear just once. Of the sample, around 6.8% is held by the ten largest clones.

V is shortened by 2 bases, J by 5 bases, and the region joining them spans 12 bases. Taken from the germline V gene, the CDR1 and CDR2 loops are MGHRA and YSYEKL. Reading from cysteine to phenylalanine, the CDR3 counts 15 amino acids. Kept here is only the CDR3 DNA, which spans 45 bases and is read in frame from base 1. Here the chain combines TRBV4-1 and TRBJ1-4; TRBD1 might be the D gene, on 6 matching bases. Specimen: peripheral blood, collected on day 0 of AZD1222 vaccination. The source of this sequence is an adult in good health. The DNA is as follows: TGCGCCAGCAGCCAACCCGGGACACGGAATGAAAAACTGTTTTTT. Translated, it reads CASSQPGTRNEKLFF.